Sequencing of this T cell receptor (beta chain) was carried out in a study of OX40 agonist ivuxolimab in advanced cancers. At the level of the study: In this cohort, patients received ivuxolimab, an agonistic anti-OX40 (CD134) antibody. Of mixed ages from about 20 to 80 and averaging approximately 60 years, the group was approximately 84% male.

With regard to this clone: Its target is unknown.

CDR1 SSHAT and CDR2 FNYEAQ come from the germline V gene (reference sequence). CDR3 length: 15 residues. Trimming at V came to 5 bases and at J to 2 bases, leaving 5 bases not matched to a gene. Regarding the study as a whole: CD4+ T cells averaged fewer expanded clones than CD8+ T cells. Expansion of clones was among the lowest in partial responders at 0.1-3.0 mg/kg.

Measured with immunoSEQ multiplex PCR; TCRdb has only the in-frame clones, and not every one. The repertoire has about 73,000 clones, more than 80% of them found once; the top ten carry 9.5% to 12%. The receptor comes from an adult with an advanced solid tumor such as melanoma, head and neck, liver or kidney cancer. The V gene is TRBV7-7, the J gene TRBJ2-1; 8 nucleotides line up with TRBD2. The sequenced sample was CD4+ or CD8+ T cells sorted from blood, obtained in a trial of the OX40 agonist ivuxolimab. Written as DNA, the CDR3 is TGTGCCAGCAGCAGGGGACTAGACACCTACAATGAGCAGTTCTTC. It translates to CASSRGLDTYNEQFF.